The rows below give T cell receptor beta chains drawn from one sample of a study of cytomegalovirus exposure and HLA in healthy donors. Using immunoSEQ multiplex PCR, the repertoire was profiled, and TCRdb retains in-frame clones only, with some absent. The table lists over 40,000 clones, 77% of them singletons. The sequenced sample was PBMCs. The receptors here all came from a middle-aged woman in good health and CMV-seropositive. Both conserved end residues are part of each CDR3. D genes are given only for firm matches. Rows may omit the clone size; those that give it use once, few, many or a size class.

TGTGCCAGCTCACCCCGAGCTTCTAACACCGGGGAGCTGTTTTTT | CASSPRASNTGELFF | TRBJ2-2 | . | . | TRBV18
TGTGCCAGTAGTAGAGGGGGTCAAGAGACCCAGTACTTC | CASSRGGQETQYF | TRBJ2-5 | few | . | TRBV19
TGTGCCAGCAGCTTAGAACGGGGAAATGAAAAACTGTTTTTT | CASSLERGNEKLFF | TRBJ1-4 | . | . | TRBV7-9
TGTGCCAGCATTGACTACACGGGACAGTCCTACGAGCAGTACTTC | CASIDYTGQSYEQYF | TRBJ2-7 | . | TRBD1 | TRBV6-1
TGCAGCGTTGGAGCGGGGATAGGCACTGAAGCTTTCTTT | CSVGAGIGTEAFF | TRBJ1-1 | few | . | TRBV29-1
TGCGCCAGCAGCCAAGTTCAGTCCGCTCCCGGGGAGCTGTTTTTT | CASSQVQSAPGELFF | TRBJ2-2 | . | . | TRBV4-1
TGTGCCAGCAGTTCTTCAGGTGCAGGTTCGGACAATGAGCAGTTCTTC | CASSSSGAGSDNEQFF | TRBJ2-1 | . | . | TRBV6-6
TGTGCCAGCAGCTTAGGTACAGGTAACACCGGGGAGCTGTTTTTT | CASSLGTGNTGELFF | TRBJ2-2 | . | . | TRBV11-1
TGTGCCAGCAGTGGCACCGGAGCCTACGAGCAGTACTTC | CASSGTGAYEQYF | TRBJ2-7 | . | . | TRBV2
TGTGCCTGGAGTGTTCGGCAGGGGGAAGGCTACACCTTC | CAWSVRQGEGYTF | TRBJ1-2 | . | TRBD1 | TRBV30
TGTGCCAGCAGCCTAACACCTCCGGGACTAGCGGGAGGAGATACGCAGTATTTT | CASSLTPPGLAGGDTQYF | TRBJ2-3 | . | TRBD2 | TRBV4-2
TGTGCCAGCAAAGGCGAGGGGGCGGACACTGAAGCTTTCTTT | CASKGEGADTEAFF | TRBJ1-1 | . | TRBD1 | TRBV2
TGTGCCAGCGGGGAGACTACCCCCAATACGCAGTATTTT | CASGETTPNTQYF | TRBJ2-3 | . | . | TRBV2
TGTGCCAGCAGCTTGGGGGCTCTCTCCTACGAGCAGTACTTC | CASSLGALSYEQYF | TRBJ2-7 | once | . | TRBV5-6
TGTGCCAGCGCTGTTCGGGGGGCATCTGAGACCCAGTACTTC | CASAVRGASETQYF | TRBJ2-5 | few | . | TRBV6-5
TGTGCCAGCAGCCAAAATTACAGGGACCCGGCGATGGGCGAGCAGTACTTC | CASSQNYRDPAMGEQYF | TRBJ2-7 | . | . | TRBV5-6
TGTGCCACCACCCGACAGGGGGCTGGGGCCAACGTCCTGACTTTC | CATTRQGAGANVLTF | TRBJ2-6 | . | TRBD1 | TRBV15
TGTGCCAGCAACCTTCTGGGACAGGGGCCCTATGGCTACACCTTC | CASNLLGQGPYGYTF | TRBJ1-2 | . | TRBD1 | TRBV11-2
TGTGCCACCAGCAGCCTCCAGGGAAGTGAAAAACTGTTTTTT | CATSSLQGSEKLFF | TRBJ1-4 | . | . | TRBV15